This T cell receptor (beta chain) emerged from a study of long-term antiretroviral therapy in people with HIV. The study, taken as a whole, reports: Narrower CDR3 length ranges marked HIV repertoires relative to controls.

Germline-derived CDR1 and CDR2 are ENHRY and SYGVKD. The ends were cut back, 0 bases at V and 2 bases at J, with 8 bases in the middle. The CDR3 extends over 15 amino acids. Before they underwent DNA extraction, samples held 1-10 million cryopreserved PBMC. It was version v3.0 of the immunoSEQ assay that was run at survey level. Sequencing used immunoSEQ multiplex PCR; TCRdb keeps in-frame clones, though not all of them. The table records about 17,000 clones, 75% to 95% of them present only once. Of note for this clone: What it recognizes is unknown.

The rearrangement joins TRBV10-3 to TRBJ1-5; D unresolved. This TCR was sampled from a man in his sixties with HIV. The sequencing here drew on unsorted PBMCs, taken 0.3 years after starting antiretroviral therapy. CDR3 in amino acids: CAISESRAGNQPQHF. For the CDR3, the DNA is TGTGCCATCAGTGAGTCGAGGGCGGGCAATCAGCCCCAGCATTTT.